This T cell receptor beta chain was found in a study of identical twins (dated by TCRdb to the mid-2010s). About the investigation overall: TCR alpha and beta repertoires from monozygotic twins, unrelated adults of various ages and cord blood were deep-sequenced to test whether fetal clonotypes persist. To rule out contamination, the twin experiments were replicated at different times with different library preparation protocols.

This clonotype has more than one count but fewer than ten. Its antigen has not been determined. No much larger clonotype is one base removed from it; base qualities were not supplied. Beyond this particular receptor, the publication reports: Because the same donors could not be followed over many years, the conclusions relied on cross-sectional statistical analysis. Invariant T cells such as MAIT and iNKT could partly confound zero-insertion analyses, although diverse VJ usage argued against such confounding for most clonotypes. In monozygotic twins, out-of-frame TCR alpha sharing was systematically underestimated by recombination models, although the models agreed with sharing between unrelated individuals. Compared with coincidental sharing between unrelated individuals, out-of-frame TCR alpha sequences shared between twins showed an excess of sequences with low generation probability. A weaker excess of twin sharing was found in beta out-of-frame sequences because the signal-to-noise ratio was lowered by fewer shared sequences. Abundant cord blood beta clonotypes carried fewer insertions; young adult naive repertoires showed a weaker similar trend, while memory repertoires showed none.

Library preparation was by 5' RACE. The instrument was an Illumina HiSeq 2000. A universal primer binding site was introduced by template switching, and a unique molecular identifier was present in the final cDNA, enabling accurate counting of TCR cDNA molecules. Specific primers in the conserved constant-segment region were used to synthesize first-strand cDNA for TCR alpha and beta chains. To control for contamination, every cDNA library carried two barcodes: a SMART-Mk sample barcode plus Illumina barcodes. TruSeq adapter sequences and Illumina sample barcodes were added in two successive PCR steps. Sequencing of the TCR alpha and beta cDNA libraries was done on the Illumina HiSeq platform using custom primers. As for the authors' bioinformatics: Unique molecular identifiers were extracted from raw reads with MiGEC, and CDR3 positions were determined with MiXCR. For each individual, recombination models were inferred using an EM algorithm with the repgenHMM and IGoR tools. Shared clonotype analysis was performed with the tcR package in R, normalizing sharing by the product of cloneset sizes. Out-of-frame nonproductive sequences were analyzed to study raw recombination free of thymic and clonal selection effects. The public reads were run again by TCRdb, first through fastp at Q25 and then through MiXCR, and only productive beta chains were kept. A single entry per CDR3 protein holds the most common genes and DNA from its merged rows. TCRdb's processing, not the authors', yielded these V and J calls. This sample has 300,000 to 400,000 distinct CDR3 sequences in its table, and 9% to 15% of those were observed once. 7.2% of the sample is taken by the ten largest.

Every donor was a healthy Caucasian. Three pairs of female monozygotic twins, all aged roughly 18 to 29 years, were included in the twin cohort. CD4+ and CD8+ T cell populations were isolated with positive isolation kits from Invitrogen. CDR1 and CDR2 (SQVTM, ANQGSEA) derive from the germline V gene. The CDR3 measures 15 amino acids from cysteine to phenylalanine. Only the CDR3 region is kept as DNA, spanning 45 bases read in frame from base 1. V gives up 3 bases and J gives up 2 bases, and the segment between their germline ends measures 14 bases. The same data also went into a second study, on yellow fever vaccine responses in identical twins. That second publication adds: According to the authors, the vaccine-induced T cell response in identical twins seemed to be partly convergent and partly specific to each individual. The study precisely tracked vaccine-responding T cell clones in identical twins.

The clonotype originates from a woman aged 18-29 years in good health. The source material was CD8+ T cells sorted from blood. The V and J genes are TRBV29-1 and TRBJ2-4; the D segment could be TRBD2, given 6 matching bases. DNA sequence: TGCAGCGTTGAGTCCGGGAGCGAGTCCAAAAACATTCAGTACTTC. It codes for CSVESGSESKNIQYF.